The clone carrying this T cell receptor (beta chain) was detected once. Its antigen is not identified. The data derive from a study of OX40 agonist ivuxolimab in advanced cancers. Repertoires were generated with immunoSEQ multiplex PCR, while TCRdb's copy carries only in-frame clones and drops some. The profile shows 12,000 or so clones, approximately 86% of them singletons. Findings and caveats of the study: Clonal expansion in partial responders at 0.1-3.0 mg/kg ranked among the lowest. There was clonal expansion of CD4+ and CD8+ blood T cells by week 6 at 0.1 to 3.0 mg/kg.

CDR3 length: 15 residues. Trimming stripped 0 bases from V and 4 bases from J, with 10 bases between. The germline CDR1 and CDR2 sequences are SGDLS and YYNGEE. Sequencing was performed on CD4+ or CD8+ T cells sorted from blood, taken in a trial of the OX40 agonist ivuxolimab. The gene calls are TRBV9 and TRBJ1-4; TRBD1 is a possible D gene (5 bases). This receptor was identified in an adult with an advanced solid tumor such as melanoma, head and neck, liver or kidney cancer. CDR3 nucleotides: TGTGCCAGCAGCGTAGTTGACAGCGTTAATGAAAAACTGTTTTTT. Residues: CASSVVDSVNEKLFF.